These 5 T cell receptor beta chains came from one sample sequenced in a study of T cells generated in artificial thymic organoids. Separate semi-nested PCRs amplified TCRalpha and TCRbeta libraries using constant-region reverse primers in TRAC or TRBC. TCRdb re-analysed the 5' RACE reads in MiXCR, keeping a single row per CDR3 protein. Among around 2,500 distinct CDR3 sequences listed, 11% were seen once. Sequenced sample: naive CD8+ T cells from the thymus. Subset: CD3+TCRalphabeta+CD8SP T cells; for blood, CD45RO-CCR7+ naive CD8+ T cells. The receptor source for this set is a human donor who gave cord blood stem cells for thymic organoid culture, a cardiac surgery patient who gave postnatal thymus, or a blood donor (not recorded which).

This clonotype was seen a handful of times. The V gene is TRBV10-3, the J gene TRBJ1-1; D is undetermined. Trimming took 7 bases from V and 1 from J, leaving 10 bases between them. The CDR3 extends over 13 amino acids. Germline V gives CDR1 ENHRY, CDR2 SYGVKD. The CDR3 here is CAIKAGRNTEAFF. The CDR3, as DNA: TGTGCCATCAAGGCAGGACGGAACACTGAAGCTTTCTTT.

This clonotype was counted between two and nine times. The CDR3 here is CASSDEAGGPGNEQFF. The CDR3 bases are TGTGCCAGCAGCGATGAAGCGGGGGGGCCAGGGAATGAGCAGTTCTTC. The V gene is TRBV5-5, the J gene TRBJ2-1; 10 nucleotides line up with TRBD2. This CDR3 has 16 amino acids. J lost 7 bases, V lost 4 bases, and 11 bases had no gene match. Germline loops: CDR1 SGHKS, CDR2 YYEKEE (reference sequence).

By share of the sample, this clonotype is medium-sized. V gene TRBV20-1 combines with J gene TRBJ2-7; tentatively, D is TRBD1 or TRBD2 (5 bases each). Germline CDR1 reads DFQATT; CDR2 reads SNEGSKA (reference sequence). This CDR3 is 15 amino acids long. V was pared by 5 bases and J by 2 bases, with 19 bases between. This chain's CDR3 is CSAERGTAFPYEQYV. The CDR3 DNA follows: TGCAGTGCTGAGAGGGGAACAGCTTTCCCCTACGAGCAGTACGTC.

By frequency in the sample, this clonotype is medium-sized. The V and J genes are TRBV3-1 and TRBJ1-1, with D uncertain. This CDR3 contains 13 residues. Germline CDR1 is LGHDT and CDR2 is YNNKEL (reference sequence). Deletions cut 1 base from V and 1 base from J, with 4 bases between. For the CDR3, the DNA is TGTGCCAGCAGCCAAGGGGAGAACACTGAAGCTTTCTTT. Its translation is CASSQGENTEAFF.

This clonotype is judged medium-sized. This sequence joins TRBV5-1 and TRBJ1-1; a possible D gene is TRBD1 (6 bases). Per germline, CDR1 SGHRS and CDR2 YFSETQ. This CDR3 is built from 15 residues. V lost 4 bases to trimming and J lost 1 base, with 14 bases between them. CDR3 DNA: TGCGCCAGCAGCCCCCTGGGGGGGGCGAACACTGAAGCTTTCTTT. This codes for CASSPLGGANTEAFF.